The TCR beta chain under discussion was sequenced for a study of OX40 agonist ivuxolimab in advanced cancers. Overall study context: Of mixed ages from about 20 to 90 and averaging approximately 60 years, the group was roughly 83% male. Prior anti-PD-1, anti-PD-L1 or anti-CTLA-4 therapy was allowed; around 40% had some.

Findings of the study overall: Clonal expansion was seen in CD4+ and CD8+ blood T cells by week 6 at 0.1 to 3.0 mg/kg. There were, on average, more expanded clones in CD8+ T cells than in CD4+.

Germline V gene data show CDR1 as SGDLS and CDR2 as YYNGEE. V was pared by 3 bases and J by 1 base, with 13 bases between. The CDR3 sequence is 15 residues long. A word on this clone: No antigen is known for it.

Produced via immunoSEQ multiplex PCR; TCRdb's table is partial and in-frame only. The sample contains tens of thousands of clones, about nine tenths of which appear only once. The sequenced sample was CD4+ or CD8+ T cells sorted from blood, obtained in a trial of the OX40 agonist ivuxolimab. The J gene is TRBJ2-5, the V gene TRBV9; tentatively, D is TRBD1 (7 bases). The clonotype comes from an adult with an advanced solid tumor such as melanoma, head and neck, liver or kidney cancer. The CDR3 region has the DNA TGTGCCAGCAGCGCGGGGGACAGAACCCAAGAGACCCAGTACTTC. It specifies CASSAGDRTQETQYF.